The 10 T cell receptor beta chains in this list originate from one sample, sequenced in a study of blood T cell repertoires in COVID-19 (dated by TCRdb to about 2020). The library was prepared using the immunoSEQ multiplex PCR assay. The immuneACCESS repertoire file appears here via TCRdb, limited to in-frame rearrangements. These files lack a portion of the clones; in checked studies, under half of the deficit traces to unresolved V genes, and the cause of the others is not known. In all, the sample holds about 250,000 clones, and roughly 80% of those were seen once. Of the sample, more than 6% falls within the top ten clones. Sequenced sample: peripheral blood. The receptor set was obtained from a woman aged 55-70 years with active or convalescent COVID-19.

The CDR3 DNA reads TGTGCCAGCAGCCCCAGCACCGGGGAGCTGTTTTTT. This encodes CASSPSTGELFF. The chain combines TRBV7-9 with TRBJ2-2; D is unclear. This CDR3 comprises 12 residues. The germline V and J ends were trimmed by 5 bases and 4 bases, with 5 bases remaining between them. Germline V lookup: CDR1 SEHNR, CDR2 FQNEAQ (reference sequence).

V is TRBV4-1 and J is TRBJ2-5, with a possible D match to TRBD1 (5 bases). The CDR3 spans 14 residues. V lost 1 base and J lost 4, with 10 bases in between. Germline loops: CDR1 MGHRA, CDR2 YSYEKL. The CDR3 bases are TGCGCCAGCAGCCAAGTATGGCAGGGAGAGACCCAGTACTTC. Translated, it gives CASSQVWQGETQYF.

This chain connects TRBV19 to TRBJ2-1, with 8 bases matching TRBD2. Germline V gives CDR1 LNHDA, CDR2 SQIVND (reference sequence). This CDR3 spans 20 amino acids. Losses at the gene ends were 3 bases for V and 0 bases for J; bases not matched to a gene: 16. CDR3 sequence (DNA): TGTGCCAGTAGTATGGGCTTTTCGGGAGGGCTCTTAAGCTCCTACAATGAGCAGTTCTTC. Translation: CASSMGFSGGLLSSYNEQFF.

The rearrangement uses TRBV15 and TRBJ2-7, with D tentatively TRBD2 (6 bases). The germline V gene encodes CDR1 LNHNV and CDR2 YYDKDF (reference sequence). This CDR3 has 13 residues. V shed 2 bases and J shed 4 bases, with 9 bases lying between them. The CDR3 nucleotides are TGTGCCACCAGCAGACCCGGGGGTTACGAGCAGTACTTC. Translating it yields CATSRPGGYEQYF.

The chain recombines TRBV2 with TRBJ1-2; D not resolved. V was clipped by 6 bases and J by 3 bases, with 20 bases between them. The CDR3 has 16 residues. Germline CDR1 reads SNHLY; CDR2 reads FYNNEI. CDR3 sequence (DNA): TGTGCCAGCAGCGCTCTCACACGGGAGGGCTACTATGGCTACACCTTC. Translation: CASSALTREGYYGYTF.

The genes are TRBV30 and TRBJ2-1; no clear D. Trimming removed 4 bases from V and 5 bases from J, with 9 bases in between. Germline assignment: CDR1 GTSNPN and CDR2 SVGIG (reference sequence). The CDR3 is made up of 12 amino acids. Here the CDR3 reads CAWTPVNNEQFF. The CDR3 DNA sequence: TGTGCCTGGACTCCGGTTAACAATGAGCAGTTCTTC.

The chain has TRBV29-1 and TRBJ2-3; a weak D match, TRBD2 (5 bases). V was cut by 6 bases and J by 1 base, with 11 bases left in between. The CDR3 runs to 13 residues. The germline V gene encodes CDR1 SQVTM and CDR2 ANQGSEA. The CDR3 protein is CSVPPGGTDTQYF. The CDR3 region has the DNA TGCAGCGTCCCCCCCGGGGGCACAGATACGCAGTATTTT.

This rearrangement joins TRBV24-1 to TRBJ2-5, with TRBD2 matching over 12 bases. The CDR3 sequence is 17 residues long. The germline V gene has CDR1 KGHDR and CDR2 SFDVKD. V lost 3 bases to trimming and J lost 5 bases; unmatched junction nucleotides: 9. The CDR3 bases are TGTGCCACCAGTGATCCGGGACTAGCGGGCCAGGGGGAGACCCAGTACTTC. It translates to CATSDPGLAGQGETQYF.

The V gene is TRBV2, the J gene TRBJ2-2, with 8 bases matching TRBD2. The CDR3 is 15 residues long. Germline V CDR1 and CDR2: SNHLY, FYNNEI. The J segment lost 2 bases and the V segment lost 5 bases, leaving 4 bases of the junction unmatched. CDR3 DNA sequence: TGTGCCAGCAGTCGAGCGGGGGCCAACACCGGGGAGCTGTTTTTT. It codes for CASSRAGANTGELFF. The full variable domain, rest sourced from reference TRBV2 and TRBJ2-2, is EPEVTQTPSHQVTQMGQEVILRCVPISNHLYFYWYRQILGQKVEFLVSFYNNEISEKSEIFDDQFSVERPDGSNFTLKIRSTKLEDSAMYFCASSRAGANTGELFFGEGSRLTVL.

The chain joins TRBV28 to TRBJ2-3, with 7 bases matching TRBD2. The CDR3 totals 16 residues. Germline loops: CDR1 MDHEN, CDR2 SYDVKM. The V gene end was trimmed by 4 bases and the J gene end by 2 bases; junction bases not matched to a gene: 9. The CDR3 DNA follows: TGTGCCAGCAGTTCCCAAAGCGGGGCCTTCACAGATACGCAGTATTTT. Its translation: CASSSQSGAFTDTQYF.